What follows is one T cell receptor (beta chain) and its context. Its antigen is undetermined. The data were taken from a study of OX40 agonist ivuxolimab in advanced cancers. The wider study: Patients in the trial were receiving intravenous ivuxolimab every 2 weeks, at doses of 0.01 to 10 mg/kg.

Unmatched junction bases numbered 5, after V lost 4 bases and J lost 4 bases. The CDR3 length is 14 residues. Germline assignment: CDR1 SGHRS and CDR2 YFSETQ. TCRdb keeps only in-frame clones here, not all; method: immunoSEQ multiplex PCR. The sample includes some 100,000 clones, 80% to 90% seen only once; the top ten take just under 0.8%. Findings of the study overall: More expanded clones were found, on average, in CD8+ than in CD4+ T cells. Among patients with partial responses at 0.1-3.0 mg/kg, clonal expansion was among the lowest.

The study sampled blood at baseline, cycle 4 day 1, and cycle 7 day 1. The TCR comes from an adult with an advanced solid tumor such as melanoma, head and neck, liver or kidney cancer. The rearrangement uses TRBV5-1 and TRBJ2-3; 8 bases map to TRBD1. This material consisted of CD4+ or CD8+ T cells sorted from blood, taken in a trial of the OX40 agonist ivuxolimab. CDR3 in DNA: TGCGCCAGCAGCGCGCAGGGGGCGTCAGATACGCAGTATTTT. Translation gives CASSAQGASDTQYF.